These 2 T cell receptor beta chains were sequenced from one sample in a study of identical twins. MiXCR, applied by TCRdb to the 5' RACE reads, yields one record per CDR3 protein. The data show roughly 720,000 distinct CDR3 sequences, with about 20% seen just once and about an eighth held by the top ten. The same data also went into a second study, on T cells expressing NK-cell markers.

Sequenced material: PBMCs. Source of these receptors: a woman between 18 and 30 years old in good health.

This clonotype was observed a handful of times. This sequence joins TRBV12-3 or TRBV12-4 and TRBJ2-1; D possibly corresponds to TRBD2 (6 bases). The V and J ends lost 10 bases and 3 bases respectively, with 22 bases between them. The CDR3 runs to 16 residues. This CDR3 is CATAPPRDWYYNEQFF. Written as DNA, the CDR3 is TGTGCCACCGCCCCTCCTCGGGACTGGTACTACAATGAGCAGTTCTTC.

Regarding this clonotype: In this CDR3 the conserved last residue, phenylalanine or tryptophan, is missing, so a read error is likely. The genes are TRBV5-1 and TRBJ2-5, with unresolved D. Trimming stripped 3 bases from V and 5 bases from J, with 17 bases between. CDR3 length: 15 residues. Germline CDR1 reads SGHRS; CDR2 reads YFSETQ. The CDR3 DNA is TGCGCCAGCAGCTGGTACCCGGGCCCCAGGGAGACCCAGTACCTC. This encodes CASSWYPGPRETQYL.